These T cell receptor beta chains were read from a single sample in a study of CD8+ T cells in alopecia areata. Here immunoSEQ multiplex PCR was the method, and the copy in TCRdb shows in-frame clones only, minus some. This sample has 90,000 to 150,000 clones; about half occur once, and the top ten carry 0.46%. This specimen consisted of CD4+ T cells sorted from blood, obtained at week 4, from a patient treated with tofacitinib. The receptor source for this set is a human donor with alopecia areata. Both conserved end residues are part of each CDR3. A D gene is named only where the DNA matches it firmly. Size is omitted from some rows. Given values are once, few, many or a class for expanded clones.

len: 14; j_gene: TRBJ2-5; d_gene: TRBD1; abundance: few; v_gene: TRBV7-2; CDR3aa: CASSITGGGETQYF; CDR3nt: TGTGCCAGCAGCATTACAGGGGGCGGCGAGACCCAGTACTTC
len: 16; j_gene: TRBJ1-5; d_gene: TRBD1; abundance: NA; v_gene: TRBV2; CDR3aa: CASSWDRGMKNQPQHF; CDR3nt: TGTGCCAGCAGTTGGGACAGGGGGATGAAGAATCAGCCCCAGCATTTT
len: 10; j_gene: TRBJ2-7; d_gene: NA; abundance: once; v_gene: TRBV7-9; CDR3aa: CASSLGEQYF; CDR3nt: TGTGCCAGCAGCTTGGGGGAGCAGTACTTC
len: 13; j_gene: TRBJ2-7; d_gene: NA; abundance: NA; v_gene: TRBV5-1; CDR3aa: CASSLDRTHEQYF; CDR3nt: TGCGCCAGCAGCTTGGACAGGACCCACGAGCAGTACTTC
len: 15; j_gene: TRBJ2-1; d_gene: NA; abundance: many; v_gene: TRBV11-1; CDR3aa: CASSPRTGTYNEQFF; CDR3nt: TGTGCCAGCAGCCCCCGGACCGGGACATACAATGAGCAGTTCTTC
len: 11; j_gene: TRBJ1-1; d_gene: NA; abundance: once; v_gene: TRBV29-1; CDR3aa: CSVAPNTEAFF; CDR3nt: TGCAGCGTTGCCCCGAACACTGAAGCTTTCTTT
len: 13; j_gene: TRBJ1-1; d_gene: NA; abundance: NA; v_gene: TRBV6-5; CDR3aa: CASRMGPNTEAFF; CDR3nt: TGTGCCAGCAGGATGGGACCGAACACTGAAGCTTTCTTT
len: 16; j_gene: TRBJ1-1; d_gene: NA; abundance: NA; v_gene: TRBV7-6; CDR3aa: CASSKRRDSGRTEAFF; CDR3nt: TGTGCCAGCAGCAAGAGACGGGACTCCGGGAGGACTGAAGCTTTCTTT
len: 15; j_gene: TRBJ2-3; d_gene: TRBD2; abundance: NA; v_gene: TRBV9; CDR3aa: CASSVTSGGPDTQYF; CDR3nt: TGTGCCAGCAGCGTCACTAGCGGGGGCCCAGATACGCAGTATTTT
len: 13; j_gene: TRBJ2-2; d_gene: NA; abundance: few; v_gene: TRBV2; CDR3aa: CASSNRATGELFF; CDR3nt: TGTGCCAGCAGTAACAGGGCCACCGGGGAGCTGTTTTTT
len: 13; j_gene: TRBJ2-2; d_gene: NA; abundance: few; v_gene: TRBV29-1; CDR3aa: CSATHPFTGELFF; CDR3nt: TGCAGCGCTACCCACCCATTCACCGGGGAGCTGTTTTTT
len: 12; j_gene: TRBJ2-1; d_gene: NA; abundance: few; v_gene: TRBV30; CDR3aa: CAWRVGANEQFF; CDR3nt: TGTGCCTGGAGGGTAGGGGCGAATGAGCAGTTCTTC
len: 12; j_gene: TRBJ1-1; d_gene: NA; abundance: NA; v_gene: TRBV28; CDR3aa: CASSLSPAEAFF; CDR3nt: TGTGCCAGCAGTTTATCCCCAGCTGAAGCTTTCTTT
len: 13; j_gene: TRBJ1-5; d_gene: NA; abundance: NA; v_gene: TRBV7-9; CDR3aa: CASSLDSNQPQHF; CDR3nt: TGTGCCAGCAGCTTAGATAGCAATCAGCCCCAGCATTTT
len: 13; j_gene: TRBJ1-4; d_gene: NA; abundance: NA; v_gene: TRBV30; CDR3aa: CAWSVYQGEKLFF; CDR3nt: TGTGCCTGGAGTGTATATCAGGGGGAAAAACTGTTTTTT
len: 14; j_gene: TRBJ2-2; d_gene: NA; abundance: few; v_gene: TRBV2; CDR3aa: CASSEGRVTGELFF; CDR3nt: TGTGCCAGCAGTGAAGGTCGGGTTACCGGGGAGCTGTTTTTT
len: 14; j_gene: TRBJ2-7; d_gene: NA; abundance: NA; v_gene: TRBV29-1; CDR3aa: CSVGSSGVPNEQYF; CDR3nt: TGCAGCGTTGGTAGTTCTGGGGTTCCAAACGAGCAGTACTTC
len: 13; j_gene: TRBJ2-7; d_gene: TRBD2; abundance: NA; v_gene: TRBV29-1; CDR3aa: CSVVGGNPYEQYF; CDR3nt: TGCAGCGTTGTCGGGGGGAACCCTTACGAGCAGTACTTC
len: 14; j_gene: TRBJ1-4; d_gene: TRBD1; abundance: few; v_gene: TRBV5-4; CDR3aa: CASSLGGQGEKLFF; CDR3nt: TGTGCCAGCAGCTTGGGGGGACAGGGGGAGAAACTGTTTTTT
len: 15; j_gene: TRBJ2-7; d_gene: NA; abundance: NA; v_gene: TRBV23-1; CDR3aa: CASSQSGRSPFGQYF; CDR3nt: TGCGCCAGCAGTCAATCGGGGCGGAGTCCTTTTGGGCAGTACTTC
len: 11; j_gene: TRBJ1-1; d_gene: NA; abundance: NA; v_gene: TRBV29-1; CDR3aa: CSVYRNTEAFF; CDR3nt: TGCAGCGTTTATCGGAACACTGAAGCTTTCTTT
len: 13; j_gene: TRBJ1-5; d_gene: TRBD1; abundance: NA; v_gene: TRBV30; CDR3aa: CAWSMTGYQPQHF; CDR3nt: TGTGCCTGGAGCATGACAGGGTACCAGCCCCAGCATTTT
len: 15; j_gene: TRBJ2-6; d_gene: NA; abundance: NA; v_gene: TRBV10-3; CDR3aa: CAISEVNGGANVLTF; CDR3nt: TGTGCCATCAGTGAGGTAAATGGAGGGGCCAACGTCCTGACTTTC
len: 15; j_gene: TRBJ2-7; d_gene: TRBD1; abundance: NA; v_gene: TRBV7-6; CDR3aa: CASSPDRGFSYEQYF; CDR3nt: TGTGCCAGCAGCCCAGACAGGGGTTTTTCTTACGAGCAGTACTTC
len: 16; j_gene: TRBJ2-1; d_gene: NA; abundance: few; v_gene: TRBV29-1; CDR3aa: CSVVLVTRSSYNEQFF; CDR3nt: TGCAGCGTTGTGTTGGTCACCCGGAGCTCCTACAATGAGCAGTTCTTC
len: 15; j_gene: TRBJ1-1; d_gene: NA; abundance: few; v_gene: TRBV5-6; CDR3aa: CASSLGGGIGTEAFF; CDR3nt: TGTGCCAGCAGCTTGGGAGGGGGGATCGGCACTGAAGCTTTCTTT
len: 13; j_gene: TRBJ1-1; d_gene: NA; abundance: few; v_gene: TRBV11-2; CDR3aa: CASSLVQYTEAFF; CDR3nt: TGTGCCAGCAGCTTAGTCCAGTACACTGAAGCTTTCTTT
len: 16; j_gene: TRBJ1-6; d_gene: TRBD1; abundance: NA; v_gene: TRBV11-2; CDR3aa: CASSSYGTGRNSPLHF; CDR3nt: TGTGCCAGCAGCTCCTACGGGACAGGGAGAAATTCACCCCTCCACTTT
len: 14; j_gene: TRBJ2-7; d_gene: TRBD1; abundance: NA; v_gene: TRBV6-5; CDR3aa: CASSLDRSAYEQYF; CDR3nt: TGTGCCAGCAGTTTGGACAGGAGCGCCTACGAGCAGTACTTC
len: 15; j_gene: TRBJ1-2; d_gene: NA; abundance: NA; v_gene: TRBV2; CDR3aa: CAITINYDGRYGYTF; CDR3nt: TGTGCCATCACCATAAACTACGACGGTCGCTATGGCTACACCTTC
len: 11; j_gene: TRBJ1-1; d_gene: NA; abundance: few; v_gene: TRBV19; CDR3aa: CASRSNTEAFF; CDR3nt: TGTGCCAGTAGGTCGAACACTGAAGCTTTCTTT
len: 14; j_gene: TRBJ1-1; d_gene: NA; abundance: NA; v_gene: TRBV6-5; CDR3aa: CASSPVGVNTEAFF; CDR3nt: TGTGCCAGCAGTCCCGTGGGGGTGAACACTGAAGCTTTCTTT
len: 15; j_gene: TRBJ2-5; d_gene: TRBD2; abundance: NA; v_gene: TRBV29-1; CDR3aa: CSIGLGPTLGETQYF; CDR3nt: TGCAGCATTGGACTAGGACCAACACTTGGGGAGACCCAGTACTTC
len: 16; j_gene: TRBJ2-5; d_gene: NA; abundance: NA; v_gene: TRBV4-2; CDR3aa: CASGPGTASGQETQYF; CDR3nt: TGTGCCAGCGGACCCGGGACAGCTAGCGGCCAAGAGACCCAGTACTTC
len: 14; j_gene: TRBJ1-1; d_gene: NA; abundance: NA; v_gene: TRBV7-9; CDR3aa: CASSPGQVNTEAFF; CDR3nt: TGTGCCAGCAGCCCGGGACAAGTCAACACTGAAGCTTTCTTT
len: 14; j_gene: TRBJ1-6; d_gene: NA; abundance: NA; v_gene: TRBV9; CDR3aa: CASSEGPNNSPLHF; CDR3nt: TGTGCCAGCAGCGAGGGGCCTAATAATTCACCCCTCCACTTT
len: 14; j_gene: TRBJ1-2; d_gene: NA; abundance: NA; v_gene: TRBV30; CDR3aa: CAWSLRRGPYGYTF; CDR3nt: TGTGCCTGGAGTCTGCGCAGGGGACCCTATGGCTACACCTTC
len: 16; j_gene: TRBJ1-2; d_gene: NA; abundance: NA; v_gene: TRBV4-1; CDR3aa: CASSPGGQGSNYGYTF; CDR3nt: TGCGCCAGCAGCCCGGGAGGGCAGGGAAGCAACTATGGCTACACCTTC
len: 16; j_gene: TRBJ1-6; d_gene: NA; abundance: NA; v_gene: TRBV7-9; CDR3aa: CASSLGQGFYNSPLHF; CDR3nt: TGTGCCAGCAGCTTAGGCCAGGGGTTCTATAATTCACCCCTCCACTTT
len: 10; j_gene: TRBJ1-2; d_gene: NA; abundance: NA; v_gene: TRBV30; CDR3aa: CAWSRSEGTF; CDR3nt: TGTGCCTGGAGTCGGTCGGAGGGCACCTTC
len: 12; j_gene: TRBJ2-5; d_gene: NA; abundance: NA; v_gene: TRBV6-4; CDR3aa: CASSDGGSTQYF; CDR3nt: TGTGCCAGCAGTGATGGGGGGTCGACCCAGTACTTC
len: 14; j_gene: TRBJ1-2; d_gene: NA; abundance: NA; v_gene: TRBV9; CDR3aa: CASNPSTESYGYTF; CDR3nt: TGTGCCAGCAACCCTTCCACGGAAAGCTATGGCTACACCTTC
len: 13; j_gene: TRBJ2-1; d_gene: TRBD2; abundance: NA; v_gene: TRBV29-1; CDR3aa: CSLSGATYNEQFF; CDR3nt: TGCAGCCTTAGCGGGGCGACCTACAATGAGCAGTTCTTC
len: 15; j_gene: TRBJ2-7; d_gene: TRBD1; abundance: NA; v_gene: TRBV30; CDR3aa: CAWSGSAGGTYEQYF; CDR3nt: TGTGCCTGGAGCGGCTCGGCAGGGGGAACCTACGAGCAGTACTTC
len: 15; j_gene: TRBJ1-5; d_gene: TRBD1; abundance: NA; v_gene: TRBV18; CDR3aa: CASSPADRGNQPQHF; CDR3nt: TGTGCCAGCTCACCGGCGGACAGGGGTAATCAGCCCCAGCATTTT
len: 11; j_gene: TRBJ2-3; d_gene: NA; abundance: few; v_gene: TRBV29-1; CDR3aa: CSGRSTDTQYF; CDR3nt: TGCAGCGGACGAAGCACAGATACGCAGTATTTT
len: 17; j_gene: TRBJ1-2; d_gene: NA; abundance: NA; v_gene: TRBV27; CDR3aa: CASSFTWGGTSNYGYTF; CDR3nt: TGTGCCAGCAGTTTCACTTGGGGGGGAACATCTAACTATGGCTACACCTTC
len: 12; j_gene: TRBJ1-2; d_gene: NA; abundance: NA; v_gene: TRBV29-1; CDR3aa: CSVGAGGYGYTF; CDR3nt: TGCAGCGTGGGGGCGGGCGGCTATGGCTACACCTTC
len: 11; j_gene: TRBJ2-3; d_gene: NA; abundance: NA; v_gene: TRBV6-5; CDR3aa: CASSNTDTQYF; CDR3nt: TGTGCCAGCAGTAACACAGATACGCAGTATTTT
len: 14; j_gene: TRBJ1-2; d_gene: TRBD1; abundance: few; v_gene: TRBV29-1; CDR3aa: CSTNRDRENYGYTF; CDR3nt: TGCAGCACGAACCGGGACAGGGAAAACTATGGCTACACCTTC
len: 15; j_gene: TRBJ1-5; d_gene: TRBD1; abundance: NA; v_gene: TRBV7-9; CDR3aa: CASSLGGTVNQPQHF; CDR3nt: TGTGCCAGCAGCTTAGGGGGGACAGTAAATCAGCCCCAGCATTTT
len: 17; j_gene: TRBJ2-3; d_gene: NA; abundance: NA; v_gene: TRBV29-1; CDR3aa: CSVEGGRGGWLTDTQYF; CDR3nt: TGCAGCGTTGAGGGGGGACGCGGTGGCTGGCTGACAGATACGCAGTATTTT
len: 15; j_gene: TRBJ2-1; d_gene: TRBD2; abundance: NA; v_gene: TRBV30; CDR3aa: CAFGGAGEISYEQFF; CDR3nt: TGTGCCTTCGGTGGAGCGGGAGAAATAAGCTATGAGCAGTTCTTC
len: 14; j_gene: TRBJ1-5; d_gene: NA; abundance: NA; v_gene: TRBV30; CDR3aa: CAWSVGVGNQPQHF; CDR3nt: TGTGCCTGGAGTGTCGGGGTGGGGAATCAGCCCCAGCATTTT
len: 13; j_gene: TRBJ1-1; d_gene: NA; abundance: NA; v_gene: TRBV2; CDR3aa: CASRVEGNTEAFF; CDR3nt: TGTGCCAGCAGGGTTGAGGGGAACACTGAAGCTTTCTTT